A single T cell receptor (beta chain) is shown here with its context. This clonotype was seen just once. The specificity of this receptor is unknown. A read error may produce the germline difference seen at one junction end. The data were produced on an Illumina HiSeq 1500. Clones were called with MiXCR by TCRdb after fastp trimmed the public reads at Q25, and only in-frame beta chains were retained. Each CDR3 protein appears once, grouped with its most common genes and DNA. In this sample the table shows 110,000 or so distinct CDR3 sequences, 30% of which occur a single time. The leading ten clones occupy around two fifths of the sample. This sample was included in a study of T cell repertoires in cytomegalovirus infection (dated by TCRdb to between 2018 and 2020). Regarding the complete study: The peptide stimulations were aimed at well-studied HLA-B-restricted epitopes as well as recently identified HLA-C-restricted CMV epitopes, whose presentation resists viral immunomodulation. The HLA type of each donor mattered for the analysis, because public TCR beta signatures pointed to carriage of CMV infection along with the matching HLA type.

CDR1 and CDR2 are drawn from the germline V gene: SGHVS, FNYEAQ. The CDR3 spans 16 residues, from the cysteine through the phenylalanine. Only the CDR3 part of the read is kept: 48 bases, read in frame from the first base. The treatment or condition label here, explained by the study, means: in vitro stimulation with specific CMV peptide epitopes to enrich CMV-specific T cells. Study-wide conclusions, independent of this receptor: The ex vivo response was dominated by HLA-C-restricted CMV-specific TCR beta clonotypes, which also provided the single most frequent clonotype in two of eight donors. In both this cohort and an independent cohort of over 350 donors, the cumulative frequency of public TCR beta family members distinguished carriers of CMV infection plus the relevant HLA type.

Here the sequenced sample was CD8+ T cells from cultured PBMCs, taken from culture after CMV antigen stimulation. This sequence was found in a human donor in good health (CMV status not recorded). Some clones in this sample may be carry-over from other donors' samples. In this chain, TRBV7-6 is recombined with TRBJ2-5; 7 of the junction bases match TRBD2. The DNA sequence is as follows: TGTGCCAACAGCCGAGGGGCAGGGAGGGTACAAGAGACCCAGTACTTC. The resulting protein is CANSRGAGRVQETQYF.